A selection of T cell receptor beta chains follows, all from one sample in a study of patients and donors after allogeneic stem cell transplantation. A single record per CDR3 protein comes from TCRdb applying MiXCR to the RT-PCR reads. The table includes 90,000 to 120,000 distinct CDR3 sequences, roughly 37% detected once. Sequenced: blood, either unsorted or a sorted T cell fraction (not recorded which). These receptors were collected from a human donor who was either an allogeneic HSCT recipient or a stem cell or donor lymphocyte infusion donor (not recorded which). It is not recorded whose cells these are; they may come from a transplant donor. CDR3s include the opening cysteine and the closing phenylalanine or tryptophan. The order of the fields is J gene, D gene, clone size, V gene, CDR3 protein, CDR3 DNA. A D gene is named only where the DNA matches it firmly. Rows give clone size only sometimes, using once, few, many, or a class for an expanded clone.

>TRBJ2-5|NA|few|TRBV5-1
CASSFQGPPIETQYF
TGCGCCAGCAGCTTCCAGGGGCCGCCCATAGAGACCCAGTACTTC
>TRBJ2-1|TRBD2|NA|TRBV2
CASNLAGEIVGGNEQFF
TGTGCCAGCAATCTAGCGGGAGAAATAGTTGGGGGGAATGAGCAGTTCTTC
>TRBJ2-1|NA|NA|TRBV12-3/TRBV12-4
CASSFLGEQFF
TGTGCCAGCAGTTTCTTGGGGGAGCAGTTCTTC
>TRBJ1-5|NA|NA|TRBV6-5
CASRIAGGQPQHF
TGTGCCAGCAGGATCGCGGGGGGACAGCCCCAGCATTTT
>TRBJ2-1|TRBD2|NA|TRBV6-2/TRBV6-3
CASSYPTSGRLNEQFF
TGTGCCAGCAGTTACCCCACTAGCGGGAGGTTAAATGAGCAGTTCTTC
>TRBJ2-5|TRBD1|NA|TRBV12-3/TRBV12-4
CASTLGQGQETQYF
TGTGCCAGCACCCTAGGACAGGGACAAGAGACCCAGTACTTC
>TRBJ1-5|NA|NA|TRBV27
CASSPQGGDQPQHF
TGTGCCAGCAGTCCCCAGGGAGGGGATCAGCCCCAGCATTTT
>TRBJ1-1|TRBD1|once|TRBV4-3
CASSRGQDPWREAFF
TGCGCCAGCAGCCGGGGACAGGACCCCTGGAGGGAAGCTTTCTTT
>TRBJ2-7|NA|NA|TRBV6-6
CASSRAQEQYF
TGTGCCAGCAGTCGGGCTCAAGAGCAGTACTTC
>TRBJ2-5|NA|once|TRBV7-6
CASSLFEETQYF
TGTGCCAGCAGCTTATTTGAAGAGACCCAGTACTTC
>TRBJ2-1|NA|once|TRBV12-3/TRBV12-4
CASSGVSYEQFF
TGTGCCAGCAGCGGCGTATCTTATGAGCAGTTCTTC
>TRBJ2-1|TRBD1|NA|TRBV24-1
CATSDRTGRNEQFF
TGTGCCACCAGTGATCGGACAGGGAGGAATGAGCAGTTCTTC
>TRBJ1-5|NA|NA|TRBV5-1
CASSLEGQGGQPQHF
TGCGCCAGCAGCTTGGAGGGGCAGGGTGGTCAGCCCCAGCATTTT
>TRBJ2-3|NA|NA|TRBV15
CATSRAGARSDTQYF
TGTGCCACCAGCAGAGCGGGGGCGCGTTCAGATACGCAGTATTTT
>TRBJ1-6|NA|few|TRBV15
CATSGWSGVNSPLHF
TGTGCCACCAGCGGATGGTCCGGCGTCAATTCACCCCTCCACTTT
>TRBJ1-5|NA|few|TRBV5-5
CASSFRTTHQPQHF
TGTGCCAGCAGCTTCCGGACAACACATCAGCCCCAGCATTTT
>TRBJ1-2|NA|few|TRBV27
CASSLSGHPRGGYTF
TGTGCCAGCAGTTTATCGGGACATCCCCGGGGTGGCTACACCTTC
>TRBJ2-4|NA|NA|TRBV3-1
CASSHRTQNIQYF
TGTGCCAGCAGCCACCGGACCCAAAACATTCAGTACTTC
>TRBJ2-5|NA|few|TRBV4-2
CASSQGPLETQYF
TGTGCCAGCAGCCAAGGCCCCCTGGAGACCCAGTACTTC
>TRBJ1-5|NA|NA|TRBV28
CASCRDNSFNQPQHF
TGTGCCAGCTGCCGGGACAACTCCTTCAATCAGCCCCAGCATTTT
>TRBJ2-3|TRBD2|few|TRBV4-2
CASSQGGSWLAGATDTQYF
TGTGCCAGCAGCCAAGGAGGCTCATGGCTAGCGGGAGCGACAGATACGCAGTATTTT
>TRBJ2-4|NA|NA|TRBV7-9
CASSSTSIQYF
TGTGCCAGCAGCTCAACTAGCATTCAGTACTTC
>TRBJ2-7|NA|NA|TRBV27
CASSFQGWRVGYEQYF
TGTGCCAGCAGTTTCCAGGGGTGGCGGGTTGGCTACGAGCAGTACTTC
>TRBJ2-4|NA|few|TRBV11-2
CASSPGHKNIQYF
TGTGCCAGCAGCCCTGGACATAAAAACATTCAGTACTTC
>TRBJ2-1|NA|NA|TRBV7-2
CASSLVALEQFF
TGTGCCAGCAGCTTAGTAGCGTTAGAGCAGTTCTTC
>TRBJ2-5|NA|NA|TRBV18
CASSHGWEETQYF
TGTGCCAGCTCACACGGGTGGGAAGAGACCCAGTACTTC
>TRBJ1-2|NA|few|TRBV7-2
CASSLLQGSYGYTF
TGTGCCAGCAGCTTATTACAGGGAAGCTATGGCTACACCTTC
>TRBJ1-2|TRBD1|NA|TRBV6-2/TRBV6-3
CASSYQGQGEGYTF
TGTGCCAGCAGTTACCAAGGACAGGGCGAAGGCTACACCTTC